These 11 T cell receptor beta chains were all obtained from the same sample, sequenced in a study of T cell responses to AZD1222 COVID-19 vaccine. Clones were read by immunoSEQ multiplex PCR, and TCRdb kept only the in-frame ones, dropping some. This table has around 140,000 clones, 93% appearing once. The specimen was peripheral blood, collected on day 0 of MenACWY control vaccination. The receptors here all came from an adult in good health.

The CDR3 reads CASRKPGLAGGYEQYF. CDR3 sequence (DNA): TGTGCCAGCAGAAAACCGGGACTAGCGGGAGGGTACGAGCAGTACTTC. The chain has TRBV27 and TRBJ2-7, with 16 bases identical to TRBD2. After removal of 6 bases from V and 4 bases from J, the junction contained 6 bases not matched to a gene. Germline values: CDR1 MNHEY, CDR2 SMNVEV (reference sequence). The CDR3 runs 16 residues.

V gene TRBV7-5 combines with J gene TRBJ1-1; the table calls TRBD1, which could not be checked here. TRBV7-5 is deemed a pseudogene. CDR3 length: 17 amino acids. For the CDR3, the DNA is TGTGTCAGAAGCTTTTCAGAGACAGAGAAACCGAACACTGAAGCTTTCTTT. It codes for CVRSFSETEKPNTEAFF.

The rearrangement links TRBV19 to TRBJ2-1; 8 bases agree with TRBD2. This CDR3 contains 17 residues. Germline CDR1 is LNHDA and CDR2 is SQIVND (reference sequence). The V and J ends lost 3 bases and 8 bases, in that order; junction bases with no gene match: 15. The CDR3 nucleotides read TGTGCCAGTAGTATGCTCGTTCCCAGCGGGAGTCACTATGAGCAGTTCTTC. It translates to CASSMLVPSGSHYEQFF.

This chain connects TRBV6-1 to TRBJ1-5; 8 positions match TRBD1. Losses at the gene ends were 4 bases for V and 1 base for J; bases not matched to a gene: 6. Per germline, CDR1 MNHNS and CDR2 SASEGT. The CDR3 is 16 amino acids. For the CDR3, the DNA is TGTGCCAGCAGTGGCACAGGGGGGTGGAGCAATCAGCCCCAGCATTTT. Amino acids: CASSGTGGWSNQPQHF.

The DNA for the CDR3 is TGCGCCAGCAGCTTGGACGCATATCAGCCCCAGCATTTT. Its translation: CASSLDAYQPQHF. This rearrangement joins TRBV5-1 to TRBJ1-5; D gene unclear. The CDR3 loop spans 13 amino acids. The germline gives CDR1 SGHRS, CDR2 YFSETQ. Trimming took 0 bases from V and 5 from J, leaving 6 bases between them.

The chain uses TRBV7-8 and TRBJ2-7, with 8 bases that match TRBD1. There are 14 residues in the CDR3. J was trimmed by 2 bases and V by 4 bases; bases with no gene match: 4. Germline V gives CDR1 SGHVS, CDR2 FQNEAQ. The CDR3 here is CASSYKDRAYEQYF. The CDR3, as DNA: TGTGCCAGCAGCTATAAGGACAGGGCCTACGAGCAGTACTTC.

V is TRBV3-1 (or the pseudogene TRBV3-2) and J is TRBJ2-3; the match to TRBD1 covers 7 bases. CDR1 is LGHDT, CDR2 YNNKEL, per germline (reference sequence). Trimming took 3 bases from V and 5 from J; bases not matched to a gene: 2. The CDR3 loop spans 13 amino acids. The CDR3 bases are TGTGCCAGCAGCCAGTACAGGGGAGATACGCAGTATTTT. This codes for CASSQYRGDTQYF.

This rearrangement joins TRBV18 to TRBJ2-4, with a possible D match to TRBD1 (6 bases). Trimming removed 4 bases at V and 1 base at J, with 17 bases between. CDR3 size: 17 residues. Germline V lookup: CDR1 KGHSH, CDR2 LQKENI. The DNA of the CDR3 is TGTGCCAGCTCACGTACCCAGGGGAGATCGGCCAAAAACATTCAGTACTTC. It codes for CASSRTQGRSAKNIQYF. Full variable domain (rest looked up from reference TRBV18 and TRBJ2-4): NAGVMQNPRHLVRRRGQEARLRCSPMKGHSHVYWYRQLPEEGLKFMVYLQKENIIDESGMPKERFSAEFPKEGPSILRIQQVVRGDSAAYFCASSRTQGRSAKNIQYFGAGTRLSVL.

The chain recombines TRBV5-1 with TRBJ2-3, with D maybe TRBD2 (6 bases). Deletions cut 0 bases from V and 2 bases from J, with 13 bases between. The CDR3 totals 16 residues. CDR1 and CDR2 from the germline V gene are SGHRS and YFSETQ. The CDR3 coding sequence is TGCGCCAGCAGCTTGGCTCCGGGGGTTACCACAGATACGCAGTATTTT. Protein sequence: CASSLAPGVTTDTQYF.

This chain links TRBV2 with TRBJ1-5; D unclear. The CDR3 consists of 13 residues. Germline V lookup: CDR1 SNHLY, CDR2 FYNNEI. V lost 6 bases to trimming and J lost 4 bases, with 10 bases between them. This CDR3 reads CASRVEINQPQHF. The CDR3 DNA follows: TGTGCCAGCAGGGTAGAGATTAATCAGCCCCAGCATTTT.

The V gene is TRBV28, the J gene TRBJ2-3; possibly TRBD2 for D (6 bases). V was cut by 5 bases and J by 4 bases, with 13 bases left in between. Looked up from germline, CDR1 is MDHEN and CDR2 is SYDVKM. The CDR3 consists of 14 residues. CDR3 in DNA: TGTGCCAGCAGTCCCCAGCGCGGGGCAGATACGCAGTATTTT. Translating gives CASSPQRGADTQYF.